This T cell receptor beta chain was documented in a study of cytomegalovirus exposure and HLA in healthy donors. This clone was seen more than once but under ten times. Germline loops: CDR1 SGHVS, CDR2 FNYEAQ. Trimming at V came to 0 bases and at J to 3 bases, leaving 4 bases not matched to a gene. The CDR3 consists of 15 residues. 60 Vbeta and 13 Jbeta primers were used in PCR. Generated by immunoSEQ multiplex PCR, the TCRdb table keeps only in-frame clones and is missing some. The profile shows approximately 130,000 clones, roughly three quarters of them singletons. Sequenced material: PBMCs. The TCR was taken from a man younger than 40 in good health and CMV-seronegative. This chain connects TRBV7-6 to TRBJ2-7; 8 bases are a match to TRBD1. The CDR3 bases are TGTGCCAGCAGCTTAGCCCCAGGGGGCGGCTACGAGCAGTACTTC. It translates to CASSLAPGGGYEQYF. Full variable domain (rest looked up from reference TRBV7-6 and TRBJ2-7): GAGVSQSPRYKVTKRGQDVALRCDPISGHVSLYWYRQALGQGPEFLTYFNYEAQQDKSGLPNDRFSAERPEGSISTLTIQRTEQRDSAMYRCASSLAPGGGYEQYFGPGTRLTVT.